These 32 T cell receptor beta chains were all obtained from the same sample, sequenced in a study of blood T cell repertoires in COVID-19. Using immunoSEQ multiplex PCR, the repertoire was profiled, and TCRdb retains in-frame clones only, with some absent. The table lists just over 80,000 clones, 65% to 90% of them singletons. The sequenced material came from peripheral blood. Receptor source: a man older than 75 with acute or convalescent COVID-19.

V usage is TRBV7-2 and J usage is TRBJ2-7, with TRBD2 identical over 11 bases. The CDR3 contains 18 residues. The ends lost 1 base at V and 9 bases at J; junction bases unmatched: 17. Germline lookup yields CDR1 SGHTA and CDR2 FQGNSA. CDR3 sequence (DNA): TGTGCCAGCAGCTTAGAGGGTCGGGCTAGCGGGAGGAGCGCAGTGCAGTACTTC. It encodes CASSLEGRASGRSAVQYF.

The chain joins TRBV10-3 to TRBJ2-7; 8 bases are shared with TRBD2. This CDR3 region has 15 residues. Germline CDR1 is ENHRY and CDR2 is SYGVKD. V gave up 8 bases and J gave up 3 bases; unmatched junction bases: 12. The CDR3 is CAIARAGDIDYEQYF. The CDR3 DNA follows: TGTGCCATCGCCAGAGCGGGGGACATTGACTACGAGCAGTACTTC.

The V call is TRBV7-2, the J call TRBJ2-3, with D perhaps TRBD1 (5 bases). Per the germline V gene, CDR1 is SGHTA and CDR2 is FQGNSA. The germline V and J ends were trimmed by 1 base and 3 bases, with 5 bases remaining between them. The CDR3 totals 13 residues. CDR3 sequence reads: CASSLDRTDTQYF. The CDR3 region has the DNA TGTGCCAGCAGCTTAGACAGGACAGATACGCAGTATTTT. Variable domain in full (rest from reference TRBV7-2 and TRBJ2-3): GAGVSQSPSNKVTEKGKDVELRCDPISGHTALYWYRQSLGQGLEFLIYFQGNSAPDKSGLPSDRFSAERTGGSVSTLTIQRTQQEDSAVYLCASSLDRTDTQYFGPGTRLTVL.

The chain combines TRBV6-5 with TRBJ1-1; D possibly corresponds to TRBD1 (5 bases). The CDR3 has 16 amino acids. V lost 2 bases and J 4 bases, leaving 17 bases between the germline ends. CDR1 is MNHEY, CDR2 SVGAGI, per germline. The CDR3 sequence is CASSYGVGTTPTEAFF. The CDR3 DNA is TGTGCCAGCAGTTACGGGGTTGGGACTACGCCCACTGAAGCTTTCTTT.

A few counts support this clone. The rearrangement uses TRBV11-3 and TRBJ2-5; 9 bases agree with TRBD1. Germline CDR1 SGHNT, CDR2 YENEEA. There are 14 residues in the CDR3. V shed 2 bases and J 6 bases; nucleotides not matched to a gene: 4. The CDR3 reads CASSLPGQGKTQYF. The CDR3 DNA is TGTGCCAGCAGCTTACCTGGACAGGGGAAGACCCAGTACTTC.

This chain uses TRBV18 with TRBJ2-1, with TRBD2 matching 8 bases. V lost 3 bases and J lost 1; bases outside the gene matches: 2. Germline lookup yields CDR1 KGHSH and CDR2 LQKENI. The CDR3 is made up of 15 amino acids. The CDR3 reads CASSPGTRSYNEQFF. The CDR3 bases are TGTGCCAGCTCACCCGGGACTAGATCCTACAATGAGCAGTTCTTC.

This clone was counted a few times. This rearrangement joins TRBV19 to TRBJ2-1, with 8 bases lining up with TRBD2. Per the germline V gene, CDR1 is LNHDA and CDR2 is SQIVND (reference sequence). The CDR3 has 13 amino acids. The trim removed 11 bases at V and 4 bases at J, leaving 7 bases unmatched. The CDR3 is CAVVAGPYNEQFF. The CDR3 nucleotides are TGTGCCGTGGTAGCGGGACCGTACAATGAGCAGTTCTTC.

The sample holds a few counts of this clone. V usage is TRBV24-1 and J usage is TRBJ2-2, with TRBD1 matching over 10 bases. The CDR3 extends over 15 amino acids. Per germline, CDR1 KGHDR and CDR2 SFDVKD. V lost 4 bases to trimming and J lost 3 bases; unmatched junction nucleotides: 1. The CDR3 protein is CATSEGTGDTGELFF. CDR3 in DNA: TGTGCCACCAGTGAAGGGACAGGGGACACCGGGGAGCTGTTTTTT.

The CDR3 DNA is TGTGCCTGGAATGGACAGAGCCCCAATCAGCCCCAGCATTTT. Translating gives CAWNGQSPNQPQHF. The rearrangement joins TRBV30 to TRBJ1-5, with D tentatively TRBD1 (6 bases). The CDR3 totals 14 residues. Trimming cost V 4 bases and J 3 bases, with 13 bases left between them. Germline V lookup: CDR1 GTSNPN, CDR2 SVGIG (reference sequence). Supplemented by reference TRBV30 and TRBJ1-5, the full variable domain reads SQTIHQWPATLVQPVGSPLSLECTVEGTSNPNLYWYRQAAGRGLQLLFYSVGIGQISSEVPQNLSASRPQDRQFILSSKKLLLSDSGFYLCAWNGQSPNQPQHFGDGTRLSIL.

The rearrangement joins TRBV18 to TRBJ2-5, with TRBD2 matching over 14 bases. The germline V gene encodes CDR1 KGHSH and CDR2 LQKENI. The CDR3 extends over 16 amino acids. Losses at the gene ends were 3 bases for V and 5 bases for J; bases not matched to a gene: 5. CDR3 sequence (DNA): TGTGCCAGCTCACCTCGACTAGCGGGAGGGGAGGAGACCCAGTACTTC. Its translation is CASSPRLAGGEETQYF.

V is TRBV2 and J is TRBJ1-3; the D gene is possibly TRBD1 (6 bases). V was pared by 1 base and J by 0 bases, with 7 bases between. The V gene's germline CDR1 is SNHLY and CDR2 FYNNEI. The CDR3 totals 15 residues. CDR3 sequence (DNA): TGTGCCAGCAGTGAAGAGGGGGTCTCTGGAAACACCATATATTTT. It codes for CASSEEGVSGNTIYF.

Written as DNA, the CDR3 is TGTGCCAGCAGCCCCCAGGGGGCTGCCTATAATTCACCCCTCCACTTT. It codes for CASSPQGAAYNSPLHF. The chain links TRBV3-1 (or the pseudogene TRBV3-2) to TRBJ1-6, with 8 bases lining up with TRBD1. The CDR3 is made up of 16 amino acids. The V gene's germline CDR1 is LGHDT and CDR2 YNNKEL (reference sequence). Trimming at V came to 4 bases and at J to 2 bases, leaving 4 bases not matched to a gene.

V is TRBV29-1 and J is TRBJ2-1; no definite D call. There are 10 residues in the CDR3. Germline CDR1 is SQVTM and CDR2 is ANQGSEA. V lost 7 bases and J lost 4, with 5 bases in between. This CDR3 is CSAFYNEQFF. In DNA form, the CDR3 reads TGCAGCGCCTTTTACAATGAGCAGTTCTTC.

The chain recombines TRBV18 with TRBJ2-3; 11 bases align to TRBD1. Germline-derived CDR1 and CDR2 are KGHSH and LQKENI. The CDR3 is 15 residues long. Losses at the gene ends were 3 bases for V and 2 bases for J; bases not matched to a gene: 1. DNA for the CDR3: TGTGCCAGCTCACCTGGACAGGGGGCCACAGATACGCAGTATTTT. Protein sequence: CASSPGQGATDTQYF.

V gene TRBV27 combines with J gene TRBJ1-4, with a possible D match to TRBD1 (5 bases). The V gene's germline CDR1 is MNHEY and CDR2 SMNVEV (reference sequence). With 6 bases removed from V and 7 bases from J, the gap between germline ends came to 18 bases. CDR3 length equals 15 residues. The CDR3 reads CASRRGYVGGEKLFF. The CDR3 nucleotides read TGTGCCAGCAGACGGGGGTACGTTGGGGGTGAAAAACTGTTTTTT.

The chain has TRBV7-3 and TRBJ2-1; D call uncertain. This CDR3 has 13 residues. Trimming cost V 0 bases and J 4 bases, with 4 bases left between them. In germline, CDR1 is SGHTA, CDR2 FQGTGA. CDR3 nucleotides: TGTGCCAGCAGCTTAACATCTTACAATGAGCAGTTCTTC. It yields the protein CASSLTSYNEQFF.

The chain couples TRBV5-5 to TRBJ2-7, with 7 bases fitting TRBD1. V gave up 4 bases and J gave up 3 bases; unmatched junction bases: 7. This CDR3 comprises 14 residues. The germline V gene has CDR1 SGHKS and CDR2 YYEKEE (reference sequence). CDR3 coding DNA: TGTGCCAGCAGCCCAGGGACAGCCTTCTACGAGCAGTACTTC. This encodes CASSPGTAFYEQYF.

This chain joins TRBV3-1 (or the pseudogene TRBV3-2) and TRBJ2-5; D is perhaps TRBD2 (5 bases). The germline V and J ends were trimmed by 4 bases and 4 bases, with 10 bases remaining between them. The CDR3 runs 13 residues. Germline assignment: CDR1 LGHDT and CDR2 YNNKEL (reference sequence). This CDR3 reads CASSRLAGETQYF. CDR3 sequence (DNA): TGTGCCAGCAGCCGGCTAGCTGGAGAGACCCAGTACTTC.

This clone was seen many times. This sequence joins TRBV11-2 and TRBJ1-1; D gene unclear. Germline V gives CDR1 SGHAT, CDR2 FQNNGV. V shed 2 bases and J shed 2 bases, with 3 bases lying between them. The CDR3 runs 12 residues. The CDR3 coding sequence is TGTGCCAGCAGCTTACAAAACACTGAAGCTTTCTTT. Translation gives CASSLQNTEAFF. Together with reference TRBV11-2 and TRBJ1-1, the CDR3 gives the full variable domain: EAGVAQSPRYKIIEKRQSVAFWCNPISGHATLYWYQQILGQGPKLLIQFQNNGVVDDSQLPKDRFSAERLKGVDSTLKIQPAKLEDSAVYLCASSLQNTEAFFGQGTRLTVV.

CDR3: CASSPLPARGSTEAFF. CDR3 nucleotide sequence: TGTGCCAGCAGTCCTCTGCCCGCCAGGGGGAGCACTGAAGCTTTCTTT. The rearrangement links TRBV28 to TRBJ1-1; 7 positions agree with TRBD1. CDR1 MDHEN and CDR2 SYDVKM come from the germline V gene. The CDR3 spans 16 residues. V was pared by 5 bases and J by 4 bases, with 13 bases of the junction left unmatched. Full variable domain (missing parts from reference TRBV28 and TRBJ1-1): DVKVTQSSRYLVKRTGEKVFLECVQDMDHENMFWYRQDPGLGLRLIYFSYDVKMKEKGDIPEGYSVSREKKERFSLILESASTNQTSMYLCASSPLPARGSTEAFFGQGTRLTVV.

The table lists this clone with a few counts. The chain uses TRBV4-1 and TRBJ2-1, with a tentative D call TRBD2 (5 bases). Per germline, CDR1 MGHRA and CDR2 YSYEKL. This CDR3 comprises 14 residues. Trimming stripped 1 base from V and 15 bases from J, with 19 bases between. CDR3 residues: CASSQVASPTSLFF. CDR3 sequence (DNA): TGCGCCAGCAGCCAAGTGGCTAGCCCTACAAGCCTGTTCTTC.

This rearrangement joins TRBV30 to TRBJ2-1; a weak D match, TRBD1 (5 bases). The CDR3 runs to 13 residues. V was clipped by 3 bases and J by 4 bases, with 10 bases between them. The germline gives CDR1 GTSNPN, CDR2 SVGIG (reference sequence). The DNA for the CDR3 is TGTGCCTGGAGCCCCGACAGTTACAATGAGCAGTTCTTC. Translation: CAWSPDSYNEQFF.

This sequence joins TRBV28 and TRBJ1-2, with TRBD1 matching 7 bases. The V gene's germline CDR1 is MDHEN and CDR2 SYDVKM. With 6 bases clipped from V and 14 bases from J, the junction kept 9 bases outside the gene matches. The CDR3 runs 11 residues. In nucleotides, the CDR3 is TGTGCCAGCAGACAACAGGGGACAAAAACCTTC. The encoded protein is CASRQQGTKTF.

J is TRBJ2-1 and V is TRBV6-5; 13 bases are a match to TRBD2. CDR3 length: 15 residues. V shed 6 bases and J 9 bases; nucleotides not matched to a gene: 8. In germline, CDR1 is MNHEY, CDR2 SVGAGI. In nucleotides, the CDR3 is TGTGCCAGCAGACCTGGACTAGCGGGAGTTAGTGAGCAGTTCTTC. It codes for CASRPGLAGVSEQFF.

This clone came up once. The chain recombines TRBV5-1 with TRBJ1-1, with D hard to call. Germline V lookup: CDR1 SGHRS, CDR2 YFSETQ. Trimming cost V 0 bases and J 1 base, with 7 bases left between them. The CDR3 is 14 residues long. The CDR3 protein is CASSLDGRNTEAFF. The CDR3, as DNA: TGCGCCAGCAGCTTGGATGGCAGGAACACTGAAGCTTTCTTT.

This chain links TRBV5-1 with TRBJ1-1; 9 bases agree with TRBD1. Per germline, CDR1 SGHRS and CDR2 YFSETQ. The CDR3 sequence is 14 residues long. V dropped 0 bases and J dropped 7; count of bases not matched to a gene: 4. The CDR3 sequence is CASSLDRGLGEAFF. In nucleotides, the CDR3 is TGCGCCAGCAGCTTGGACAGGGGGCTCGGTGAAGCTTTCTTT.

V gene TRBV15 combines with J gene TRBJ1-2; a possible D gene is TRBD1 (5 bases). The germline V gene has CDR1 LNHNV and CDR2 YYDKDF (reference sequence). V lost 0 bases and J lost 3, with 8 bases in between. The CDR3 contains 14 residues. DNA for the CDR3: TGTGCCACCAGCAGAGATGGCAGGGACTATGGCTACACCTTC. It translates to CATSRDGRDYGYTF.

The chain combines TRBV3-1 (or the pseudogene TRBV3-2) with TRBJ1-5; D is unclear. Trimming shortened V by 3 bases and J by 2 bases, and 11 bases separated the two germline ends. The CDR3 has 15 residues. Germline V lookup: CDR1 LGHDT, CDR2 YNNKEL (reference sequence). CDR3 amino acids: CASSQNLEGNQPQHF. The CDR3, as DNA: TGTGCCAGCAGCCAGAATCTGGAGGGCAATCAGCCCCAGCATTTT.

The gene calls are TRBV28 and TRBJ1-2; TRBD1 agrees at 9 bases. The CDR3 contains 16 residues. V shed 7 bases, J shed 12 bases, and the junction held 21 bases outside the gene matches. Germline assignment: CDR1 MDHEN and CDR2 SYDVKM. The CDR3 DNA reads TGTGCCAGCACCCTCGGACAGGGGTTGGGGCAGGAGGTGGACACCTTC. Its translation: CASTLGQGLGQEVDTF.

V usage is TRBV6-1 and J usage is TRBJ2-7, with a possible D match to TRBD1 (5 bases). Germline CDR1 reads MNHNS; CDR2 reads SASEGT. V lost 2 bases and J 8 bases, leaving 10 bases between the germline ends. The CDR3 length is 12 residues. The CDR3 coding sequence is TGTGCCAGCAGTGAAAGGGGAACGCAGCAGTACTTC. It yields the protein CASSERGTQQYF.

In its sample, this clone was seen once. The V gene is TRBV11-1, the J gene TRBJ2-1, with 7 bases identical to TRBD1. The V segment lost 5 bases and the J segment 6 bases; nucleotides outside the gene matches: 10. Germline CDR1 is SGHAT and CDR2 is FQDESV (reference sequence). The CDR3 extends over 15 amino acids. CDR3 protein: CASSPRQGSFNEQFF. The DNA of the CDR3 is TGTGCCAGCAGCCCCAGACAGGGCTCTTTCAATGAGCAGTTCTTC.

This chain links TRBV11-3 with TRBJ2-7; 12 bases are shared with TRBD1. V dropped 1 base and J dropped 5; count of bases not matched to a gene: 3. Germline lookup yields CDR1 SGHNT and CDR2 YENEEA. CDR3 length: 15 residues. The CDR3 nucleotides read TGTGCCAGCAGCTTAGGTGGGACAGGGGGCAACGAGCAGTACTTC. Translating gives CASSLGGTGGNEQYF.